This T cell receptor beta chain was captured in a study of blood T cell repertoires in COVID-19 (dated by TCRdb to between 2020 and 2021). At the level of the whole study: Samples covering the acute and convalescent phases of COVID-19 were provided by collaborators in the United States, Italy and Spain. The prospective study material was composed of cDNA or gDNA derived from T cells, B-cell-depleted T cells, or PBMCs. Deeply sampled blood TCRbeta repertoires from subjects exposed to, actively infected with, or recovered from COVID-19 were included in the dataset. A freely available public database, intended as a resource for researchers studying the immune response to SARS-CoV-2, is where the repertoires were released. The samples were drawn from the first 160 participants of the ongoing ImmuneRACE study and from about 1,200 subjects provided by 6 global collaborators. Sample metadata almost always included a de-identified subject ID, COVID-19 status, age in years and sex. Where available, HLA class I and class II types were obtained from metadata supplied by the sample provider rather than from assay-based typing.

TCRbeta CDR3 regions were amplified from genomic DNA by means of the immunoSEQ Assay, a bias-controlled multiplex PCR. The study's own analysis went as follows. The number of nucleated cells in each sample was estimated from the amplification of reference gene primers within the assay. To quantify the absolute abundance of each unique TCRbeta CDR3 rearrangement, sequence reads were collapsed and filtered. Productive Simpson clonality was computed per sample as the square root of Simpson's diversity index over productive rearrangements. Here the immuneACCESS table is served through TCRdb, limited to in-frame sequences with V and J called. Missing clones are a known gap in these copies; in checked studies unresolved V genes cover under half, and the rest lacks a known reason. V and J calls and clone size come straight from that table; D and trimming were deduced from the DNA. The sample table contains about 13,000 clones; only one count was recorded for 90% of them. Jointly, the top ten make up about a fifth of the sample.

A word on this clone: No cognate antigen has been identified for it. Base quality data are lacking; no much larger clone is found one base away.

The CDR3 numbers 14 residues from cysteine through phenylalanine. Just the 42-base CDR3 DNA is kept, in frame starting at base 1. V was cut back by 2 bases and J by 5 bases, leaving a gap of 10 bases between them. The germline V gene sets CDR1 to MNHEY and CDR2 to SVGEGT. General conclusions and limits of the study: Clinical and demographic metadata were provided uncurated, with the amount varying by source and participant.

Each collaborating institution followed its own protocols to collect whole blood in K2EDTA tubes. For TCRbeta analysis, collaborator samples were shipped as frozen whole blood, as isolated PBMCs, or as DNA extracted from either sample type. The chain uses TRBV6-2 or TRBV6-3 and TRBJ1-5; the D gene remains uncertain. This TCR was recovered from a human donor with active COVID-19. The donor label of this sample is uncertain. Sequenced material: peripheral blood. The DNA sequence is given as TGTGCCAGCAGTTACGTACAGATTTATCAGCCCCAGCATTTT. Its protein product is CASSYVQIYQPQHF.